This entry is about one TCR beta chain. Its cognate antigen is unknown. Naive CD4+ cells were CD45RA-selected; the remaining cells were memory. The repertoire was sequenced with immunoSEQ multiplex PCR; TCRdb's copy has only in-frame clones and lacks some. The sample comprises millions of clones, more than 85% of which are singletons, and under 0.45% rests with the top ten. This sample stems from a study of shared clonotypes between healthy human individuals. Findings and caveats of the study: Among non-shared clonotypes, generation probabilities were lower than among those shared by all four donors. The sharing of approximately 4.6% of naive CD4 clonotypes was seen across a handful of donors.

Germline lookup yields CDR1 SGDLS and CDR2 YYNGEE. CDR3 length: 16 amino acids. The V end lost 0 bases, the J end lost 1 base, and 13 bases lay between the germline ends. This receptor was taken from a man aged 18 to 29 in good health. Some clones in this sample may be carry-over from other donors' samples. The V gene is TRBV9, the J gene TRBJ2-5, with D possibly matching TRBD2 (7 bases). Sequences were obtained from naive CD4+ T cells from PBMCs. Documented subset: CD45RA+ positively selected. The CDR3, as DNA: TGTGCCAGCAGCGTAGCTACAGGGAGGGGCCAAGAGACCCAGTACTTC. This sequence encodes CASSVATGRGQETQYF.